This T cell receptor beta chain was captured in a study of T cell responses to AZD1222 COVID-19 vaccine. TCRdb keeps only in-frame clones here, not all; method: immunoSEQ multiplex PCR. This repertoire shows about 180,000 clones, 85% to 90% found once; its top ten account for about 1.5%. As regards this clone: Its antigen remains unknown.

V was cut by 1 base and J by 4 bases, with 13 bases left in between. This CDR3 has 15 residues. Per germline, CDR1 LNHDA and CDR2 SQIVND (reference sequence). The study's findings and limits: Spike-wide coverage was observed for vaccine-associated CD4 TCRs, with dominant responses at 160-218 and 743-854. Donors were largely white British and mainly female; clonal diversity was possibly underestimated.

This receptor was taken from an adult in good health. The chain recombines TRBV19 with TRBJ2-5; tentative D call: TRBD2 (5 bases). This specimen consisted of peripheral blood, obtained on day 0 of AZD1222 vaccination. The DNA of the CDR3 is TGTGCCAGTAGTATAGGAGTGTCCAGCGGAGAGACCCAGTACTTC. Protein: CASSIGVSSGETQYF.